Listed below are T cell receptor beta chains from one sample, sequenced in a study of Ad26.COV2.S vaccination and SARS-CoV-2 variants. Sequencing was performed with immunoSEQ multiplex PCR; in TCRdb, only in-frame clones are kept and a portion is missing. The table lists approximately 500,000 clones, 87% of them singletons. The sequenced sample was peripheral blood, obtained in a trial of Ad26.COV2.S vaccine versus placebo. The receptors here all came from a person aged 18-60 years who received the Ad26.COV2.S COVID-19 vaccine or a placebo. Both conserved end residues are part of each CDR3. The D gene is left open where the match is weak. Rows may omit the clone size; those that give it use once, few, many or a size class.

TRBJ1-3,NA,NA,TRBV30,CAWNGGAKEDSGNTIYF,TGTGCCTGGAATGGTGGGGCAAAGGAAGACTCTGGAAACACCATATATTTT
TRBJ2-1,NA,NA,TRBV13,CASSLGGSGSSYNEQFF,TGTGCCAGCAGCTTAGGCGGGAGCGGTAGCTCCTACAATGAGCAGTTCTTC
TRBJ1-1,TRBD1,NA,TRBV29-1,CSVGQGTNTEAFF,TGCAGCGTTGGACAGGGTACGAACACTGAAGCTTTCTTT
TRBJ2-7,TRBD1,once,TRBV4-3,CASSPDRGGEQYF,TGCGCCAGCAGCCCCGACAGGGGAGGCGAGCAGTACTTC
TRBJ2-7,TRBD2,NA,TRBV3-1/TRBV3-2,CASMGGGEYEQYF,TGTGCCAGCATGGGTGGGGGGGAGTACGAGCAGTACTTC
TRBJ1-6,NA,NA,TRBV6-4,CASTGGRDSPLHF,TGTGCCAGCACCGGGGGACGGGATTCACCCCTCCACTTT
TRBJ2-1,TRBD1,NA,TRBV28,CASSLGTGYRNEQFF,TGTGCCAGCAGTTTGGGGACAGGGTATCGCAATGAGCAGTTCTTC
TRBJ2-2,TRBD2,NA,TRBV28,CASSSGGFSGSETGELFF,TGTGCCAGCAGTTCTGGGGGATTTAGCGGGAGTGAAACCGGGGAGCTGTTTTTT
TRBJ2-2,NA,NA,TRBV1,CTSSQGFGTLNTGELFF,TGCACCAGCAGCCAAGGATTCGGGACCTTGAACACCGGGGAGCTGTTTTTT
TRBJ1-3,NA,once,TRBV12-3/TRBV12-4,CASSLIGGNTIYF,TGTGCCAGCAGTTTAATTGGTGGCAACACCATATATTTT
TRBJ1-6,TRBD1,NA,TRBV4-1,CASSQDSTGQGRSPLHF,TGCGCCAGCAGCCAAGATAGCACCGGACAGGGCCGTTCACCCCTCCACTTT
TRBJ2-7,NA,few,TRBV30,CAWSGPGGSYEQYF,TGTGCCTGGAGTGGTCCTGGCGGCTCCTACGAGCAGTACTTC
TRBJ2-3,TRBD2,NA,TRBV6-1,CASREYSGRWTDTQYF,TGTGCCAGCAGGGAATATAGCGGGAGATGGACAGATACGCAGTATTTT
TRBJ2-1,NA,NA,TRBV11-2,CASSLLNGASYNEQFF,TGTGCCAGCAGCTTATTAAATGGGGCGTCCTACAATGAGCAGTTCTTC
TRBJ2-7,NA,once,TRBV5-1,CASSLAPRGDYEQYF,TGCGCCAGCAGCTTGGCGCCTAGAGGTGACTACGAGCAGTACTTC
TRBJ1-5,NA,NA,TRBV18,CASSRSTVSSNQPQHF,TGTGCCAGCTCACGATCAACAGTATCTAGCAATCAGCCCCAGCATTTT
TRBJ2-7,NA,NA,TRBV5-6,CASSPGPRTTYEQYF,TGTGCCAGCAGCCCGGGACCGCGGACCACCTACGAGCAGTACTTC
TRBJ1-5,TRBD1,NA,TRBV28,CASSTQGDQPQHF,TGTGCCAGCAGCACACAGGGGGATCAGCCCCAGCATTTT
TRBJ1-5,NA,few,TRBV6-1,CASSETRVLGNQPQHF,TGTGCCAGCAGTGAGACCCGGGTCTTAGGTAATCAGCCCCAGCATTTT
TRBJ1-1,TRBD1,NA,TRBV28,CATSRDRVVTEAFF,TGTGCCACCTCCCGGGACAGGGTGGTCACTGAAGCTTTCTTT
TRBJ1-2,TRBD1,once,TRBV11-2,CASSLEQGVVEGYTF,TGTGCCAGCAGCTTAGAACAGGGGGTAGTGGAAGGCTACACCTTC
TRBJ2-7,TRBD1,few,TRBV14,CASSQLNRDSFYEQYF,TGTGCCAGCAGCCAGCTGAACCGGGACAGCTTCTACGAGCAGTACTTC
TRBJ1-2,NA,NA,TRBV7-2,CASSLGRGNYGYTF,TGTGCCAGCAGCTTAGGTCGGGGGAACTATGGCTACACCTTC
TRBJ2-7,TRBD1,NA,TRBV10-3,CAISGDSYEQYF,TGTGCCATCAGTGGGGACAGCTACGAGCAGTACTTC
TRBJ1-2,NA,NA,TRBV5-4,CASRGRGVNYGYTF,TGTGCCAGCCGCGGACGGGGAGTCAACTATGGCTACACCTTC
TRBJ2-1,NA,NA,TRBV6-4,CASSGLWGNEQFF,TGTGCCAGCAGTGGCCTATGGGGAAATGAGCAGTTCTTC
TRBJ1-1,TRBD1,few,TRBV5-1,CASRPRQGISEAFF,TGCGCCAGCAGACCCCGACAGGGGATCTCTGAAGCTTTCTTT
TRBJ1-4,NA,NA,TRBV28,CASSLTGTGPNTEKLFF,TGTGCCAGCAGTCTAACAGGAACAGGGCCTAACACAGAAAAACTGTTTTTT
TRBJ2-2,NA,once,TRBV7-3,CASSRGRGGELFF,TGTGCCAGCAGCCGCGGTAGGGGCGGGGAGCTGTTTTTT